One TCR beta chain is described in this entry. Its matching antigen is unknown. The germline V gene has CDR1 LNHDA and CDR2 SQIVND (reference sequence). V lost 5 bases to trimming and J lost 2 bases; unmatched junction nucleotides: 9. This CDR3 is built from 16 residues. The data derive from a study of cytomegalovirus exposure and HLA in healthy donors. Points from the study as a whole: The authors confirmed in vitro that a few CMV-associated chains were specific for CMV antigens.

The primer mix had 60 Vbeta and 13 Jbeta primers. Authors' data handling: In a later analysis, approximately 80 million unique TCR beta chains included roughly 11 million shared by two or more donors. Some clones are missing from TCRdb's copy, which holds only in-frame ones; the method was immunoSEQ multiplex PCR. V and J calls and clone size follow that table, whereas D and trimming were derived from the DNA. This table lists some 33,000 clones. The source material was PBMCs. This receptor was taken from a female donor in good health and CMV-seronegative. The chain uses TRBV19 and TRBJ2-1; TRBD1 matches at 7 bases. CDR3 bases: TGTGCCAGTAGTGCGAAGACAGGGACCGCCTACAATGAGCAGTTCTTC. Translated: CASSAKTGTAYNEQFF.